The 12 T cell receptor beta chains in this list originate from one sample, sequenced in a study of tumor-infiltrating lymphocytes in primary liver carcinoma (dated by TCRdb to about 2017). TCRdb records Illumina HiSeq 2500 as the sequencer. TCRbeta-specific cDNA was reverse-transcribed from approximately 460 ng total RNA using a constant-region primer and ProtoScript II reverse transcriptase. Construction of the TCRbeta libraries relied on three nested rounds of multiplex PCR, following a slightly modified ARM-PCR procedure. Each of the first two PCR rounds ran for roughly 11 cycles and used multiplex TRBV1-TRBV30 forward primers together with a Cbeta reverse primer. TCRdb handled the public reads itself, with Q25 trimming in fastp and clone calling in MiXCR, and kept productive beta chains. Merged by CDR3 protein, the rows form single entries marked with the most common genes and DNA. This sample gives some 110,000 distinct CDR3 sequences in total; around 84% of them show up just once. The ten most abundant clones make up approximately 18% of the sample.

Without any cell sorting, total RNA and DNA were co-extracted from about 20-30 mg of bulk tissue using the AllPrep DNA/RNA mini kit. The sample taken for sequencing was liver tumor tissue from sampling region 3. In the paper's terms, the cell subset or site label means: tumor region T3, left-lateral pole. These receptors came from a man aged 35 to 55 with primary liver carcinoma and hepatitis B virus infection.

The V call is TRBV29-1, the J call TRBJ2-3; D not resolved. CDR1 and CDR2 (germline): SQVTM, ANQGSEA. With 4 bases removed from V and 5 bases from J, the gap between germline ends came to 16 bases. There are 14 residues in the CDR3. CDR3 amino acids: CSVGLAQAIDTQYF. The CDR3 region has the DNA TGCAGCGTTGGGTTGGCCCAAGCAATAGATACGCAGTATTTT.

The chain recombines TRBV6-6 with TRBJ2-5; D could derive from TRBD1 or TRBD2 (5 bases each). Germline CDR1 is MNHNY and CDR2 is SVGAGI (reference sequence). The V gene lost 6 bases and the J gene lost 5 bases, with 19 bases spanning the gap. CDR3 size: 15 residues. The CDR3 spells CASRCTGGFGETQYF. CDR3 DNA: TGTGCCAGCAGGTGTACAGGAGGCTTCGGGGAGACCCAGTACTTC.

The rearrangement joins TRBV29-1 to TRBJ2-1; D ambiguous. V was clipped by 8 bases and J by 13 bases, with 27 bases between them. Germline values: CDR1 SQVTM, CDR2 ANQGSEA. The CDR3 is 14 amino acids. CDR3 amino acids: CSSPDGGRVGEQFF. DNA of the CDR3: TGCAGCTCCCCGGATGGCGGCCGGGTAGGAGAACAGTTCTTC.

On this clonotype itself: Sequence at one end of the junction differs from germline and may be a read error. The chain recombines TRBV6-5 with TRBJ1-1, with TRBD1 matching 9 bases. The CDR3 spans 14 residues. CDR1 and CDR2 from the germline V gene are MNHEY and SVGAGI. The CDR3 here is CATSSRDRVTEASF. Here the CDR3 DNA reads TGTGCCACCAGTTCGCGGGACAGGGTCACTGAAGCTTCCTTT.

Of note for this clonotype: This likely comes from a read error, as the CDR3 has no conserved phenylalanine or tryptophan at its end. This chain uses TRBV12-3 or TRBV12-4 with TRBJ2-5, with 7 bases aligning to TRBD1. This CDR3 has 13 residues. Unmatched junction bases numbered 9, after V lost 6 bases and J lost 8 bases. The CDR3 spells CASSMTGTDTQYL. CDR3 bases: TGTGCCAGCAGCATGACAGGGACGGATACCCAGTACTTA.

On this clonotype: Its ends do not fully match the called genes, so a read error is possible. The chain employs TRBV4-1 and TRBJ2-1; D is undetermined. Germline V gene data show CDR1 as MGHRA and CDR2 as YSYEKL. This CDR3 has 15 amino acids. CDR3 coding DNA: TGCGCCAGCAGCCAAGCCGAGACTGCGTACAATAAGCAGTTCTTC. Amino acid sequence: CASSQAETAYNKQFF.

J is TRBJ2-5 and V is TRBV14; D is possibly TRBD1 (6 bases). The CDR3 contains 16 residues. The V gene lost 4 bases and the J gene lost 14 bases, with 29 bases spanning the gap. CDR1 is SGHDN and CDR2 is FVKESK in the germline V gene. The CDR3 region is CASSRAGTPIQENQYF. The CDR3 coding sequence is TGTGCCAGCAGCCGCGCAGGGACACCAATCCAAGAGAACCAATACTTC.

Turning to this clonotype: A much larger clone is a single base away; this may be a read error. J is TRBJ2-6 and V is TRBV7-8; a weak D match, TRBD2 (7 bases). Germline-derived CDR1 and CDR2 are SGHVS and FQNEAQ. V was shortened by 1 base and J by 2 bases, with 12 bases between the two germline ends. The CDR3 extends over 17 amino acids. The CDR3 DNA reads TGTGCCAGCAGCTTAGACGGGGAGGGGGCTGGGGCCAACGTCCTGACTTTC. It codes for CASSLDGEGAGANVLTF.

V gene TRBV4-3 combines with J gene TRBJ2-2; possibly TRBD1 for D (5 bases). The CDR3 runs 19 residues. The germline V gene encodes CDR1 LGHNA and CDR2 YSLEER. CDR3 DNA: TGCGTCAGGAGCCCCCGAAGCCCGACAAGGGGCGGCTCCACCGGGGAGCTGTTTTTT. This codes for CVRSPRSPTRGGSTGELFF.

This clonotype was detected only once. The rearrangement uses TRBV7-9 and TRBJ1-1, with a tentative D call TRBD1 (5 bases). The CDR3 loop spans 14 amino acids. CDR1 and CDR2 from the germline V gene are SEHNR and FQNEAQ (reference sequence). The V gene lost 10 bases and the J gene lost 2 bases, with 17 bases spanning the gap. The CDR3: CATILAGGNTEAFF. CDR3 in DNA: TGTGCCACCATCTTAGCGGGGGGAAACACTGAAGCTTTCTTT. Filled out from reference TRBV7-9 and TRBJ1-1, the complete variable domain reads DTGVSQNPRHKITKRGQNVTFRCDPISEHNRLYWYRQTLGQGPEFLTYFQNEAQLEKSRLLSDRFSAERPKGSFSTLEIQRTEQGDSAMYLCATILAGGNTEAFFGQGTRLTVV.

Regarding this clonotype: A read error may produce the germline difference seen at one junction end. V usage is TRBV11-2 and J usage is TRBJ2-7; D perhaps matches TRBD2 (5 bases). CDR1 SGHAT and CDR2 FQNNGV come from the germline V gene. This CDR3 is 13 amino acids long. The CDR3 region has the DNA TGTGCCAGCAGCTTAAGTGAGAGGGTTCAGCATTACTTC. Protein sequence: CASSLSERVQHYF.

The chain has TRBV6-2 or TRBV6-3 and TRBJ2-1; no clear D gene. CDR3 length: 13 residues. Germline V gene lookup returns CDR1 MNHEY and CDR2 SVGEGT. DNA of the CDR3: TGTGGAAGCAGTTACTCATATAGGAATGAGCAGTTCTTC. Translation: CGSSYSYRNEQFF.